A selection of T cell receptor beta chains follows, all from one sample in a study of blood T cell repertoires in COVID-19. The protocol was immunoSEQ multiplex PCR, while the TCRdb copy is restricted to in-frame clones and leaves out a portion. The sample has some 150,000 clones, about 80% seen once. The sequencing sample was made of peripheral blood. These receptor sequences come from a man aged 60 to 69 with acute or convalescent COVID-19. Each CDR3 is given with its conserved first and last residue. A D gene is named only where the DNA matches it firmly. Some rows mark clone size as missing; the rest say once, few, many or name a class of expanded clone.

D gene,clone size,J gene,V gene,CDR3 DNA,CDR3 protein
TRBD2,.,TRBJ2-7,TRBV19,TGTGCCAGTAGGGAGTGGGCTAGCGGGAACTACGAGCAGTACTTC,CASREWASGNYEQYF
.,once,TRBJ1-5,TRBV21-1,TGTGCCAGCAGCCGGTCGGGAGGGGGGGATCATCAGCCCCAGCATTTT,CASSRSGGGDHQPQHF
TRBD2,.,TRBJ2-7,TRBV27,TGTGCCAGCAGTCCAACGGCTAGCGGGAGGATGGAAGAGCAGTACTTC,CASSPTASGRMEEQYF
.,few,TRBJ1-2,TRBV5-5,TGTGCCAGCAGCTTGGAGCCGAACTATGGCTACACCTTC,CASSLEPNYGYTF
.,.,TRBJ2-1,TRBV11-2,TGTGCCAGCAGCTTAGAGCCGGGAAACGAGCAGTTCTTC,CASSLEPGNEQFF
TRBD1,once,TRBJ1-6,TRBV28,TGTGCCAGCAGTTTACCCAAACAGGGGCTCTATAATTCACCCCTCCACTTT,CASSLPKQGLYNSPLHF
TRBD2,.,TRBJ2-7,TRBV7-2,TGTGCCAGCAGCTTAGCGGGGACTAGCGGATACGAGCAGTACTTC,CASSLAGTSGYEQYF
.,.,TRBJ1-2,TRBV3-1/TRBV3-2,TGTGCCAGCAGCCAATTACTGTTCGGCTACACCTTC,CASSQLLFGYTF
.,.,TRBJ1-2,TRBV6-1,TGTGCCAGCAGTGAGGCAGGGATACAAATTGGCTACACCTTC,CASSEAGIQIGYTF
.,few,TRBJ1-2,TRBV3-1/TRBV3-2,TGTGCCAGCAAAAACTCGAAGATACATGGCTACACCTTC,CASKNSKIHGYTF
.,few,TRBJ2-1,TRBV11-3,TGTGCCAGCAGCTTAGGGGAGGCCAATGAGCAGTTCTTC,CASSLGEANEQFF
.,.,TRBJ1-6,TRBV30,TGTGCCTGGAGTGTACGCGGGGACCTCTCTAATTCACCCCTCCACTTT,CAWSVRGDLSNSPLHF
.,.,TRBJ2-7,TRBV5-1,TGCGCCAGCAGCGACCGACTCTACGAGCAGTACTTC,CASSDRLYEQYF
TRBD1,.,TRBJ2-7,TRBV27,TGTGCCAGCAGTGCCGGGACAGGGGGCAGCTACGAGCAGTACTTC,CASSAGTGGSYEQYF
TRBD1,.,TRBJ2-7,TRBV9,TGTGCCAGCAGCGTAGGGGGCCGGACAGGGGAGGGCGAGCAGTACTTC,CASSVGGRTGEGEQYF
TRBD1,.,TRBJ1-1,TRBV5-4,TGTGCCAGCAGCCCTTACAGGGGTGGGGGGACTGAAGCTTTCTTT,CASSPYRGGGTEAFF
TRBD1,once,TRBJ1-1,TRBV3-1/TRBV3-2,TGTGCCAGCAGCGGCATGACAGGGGGCGCGGACACTGAAGCTTTCTTT,CASSGMTGGADTEAFF
TRBD1,.,TRBJ1-5,TRBV2,TGTGCCAGCAGGGATACAGACAGGGGCAATCAGCCCCAGCATTTT,CASRDTDRGNQPQHF
.,.,TRBJ2-2,TRBV6-6,TGTGCCAGCAGTTACGGGGCCGCAGGGAACACCGGGGAGCTGTTTTTT,CASSYGAAGNTGELFF
.,.,TRBJ1-1,TRBV6-5,TGTGCCAGCAGTAAGCCAGGGGTGGGGGTCACTGAAGCTTTCTTT,CASSKPGVGVTEAFF
.,.,TRBJ2-7,TRBV4-3,TGCGCCAGCAGCCAAGATCAAAGCATTTACTACGAGCAGTACTTC,CASSQDQSIYYEQYF
.,.,TRBJ1-2,TRBV10-3,TGTGCCATCGCTCTGGGGCAGGGTGGCTACACCTTC,CAIALGQGGYTF
.,.,TRBJ1-5,TRBV7-2,TGTGCCAGCAGCTTAGTGGTGGCGGGACAGCCCCAGCATTTT,CASSLVVAGQPQHF
TRBD1,.,TRBJ1-1,TRBV6-2/TRBV6-3,TGTGCCAGCAGCCCAGCGGGACAGGGGGTTCTGAACACTGAAGCTTTCTTT,CASSPAGQGVLNTEAFF
.,.,TRBJ2-7,TRBV25-1,TGTGCCAGCAGTGAAAGTTCCGCAGGTGGCTACGAGCAGTACTTC,CASSESSAGGYEQYF
.,.,TRBJ1-5,TRBV15,TGTGCCACCAGCACTGCAGGGATGTATCAGCCCCAGCATTTT,CATSTAGMYQPQHF
.,.,TRBJ1-5,TRBV7-6,TGTGCCAGCAGCTTAGCGGTTGGAGGGGGCAATCAGCCCCAGCATTTT,CASSLAVGGGNQPQHF
.,.,TRBJ1-4,TRBV7-9,TGTGCCAGCAGCTCCTACAGGGTAGGCTATGAAAAACTGTTTTTT,CASSSYRVGYEKLFF
.,.,TRBJ2-7,TRBV6-2/TRBV6-3,TGTGCCAGCAGTTACTCGACACGGCGGGGCTACGAGCAGTACTTC,CASSYSTRRGYEQYF
.,.,TRBJ2-7,TRBV4-1,TGCGCCAGCAGCCCTCGGAGGGGTGGAGGCTACGAGCAGTACTTC,CASSPRRGGGYEQYF
TRBD1,.,TRBJ2-2,TRBV27,TGTGCCAGCAGTTCTAGGGACAGAGGTGCTGGGGAGCTGTTTTTT,CASSSRDRGAGELFF
TRBD1,.,TRBJ1-1,TRBV3-1/TRBV3-2,TGTGCCAGCAGCCAAGGGACAGGTGGGTCGTACACTGAAGCTTTCTTT,CASSQGTGGSYTEAFF
.,.,TRBJ2-2,TRBV7-9,TGTGCCAGCAGCCTCGGAGCAGGGGGGAGTTGGACCGGGGAGCTGTTTTTT,CASSLGAGGSWTGELFF
TRBD2,.,TRBJ2-5,TRBV6-5,TGTGCCAGCAGTCACCGCGGGAGACCAGAGACCCAGTACTTC,CASSHRGRPETQYF
TRBD1,once,TRBJ2-5,TRBV7-2,TGTGCCAGCAGCAGACGGACAGGGCAGGGAGAGACCCAGTACTTC,CASSRRTGQGETQYF
TRBD2,.,TRBJ2-1,TRBV6-2/TRBV6-3,TGTGCCAGCAGTCTCACTAGCGGGGGGGCATATGAGCAGTTCTTC,CASSLTSGGAYEQFF
TRBD2,.,TRBJ2-7,TRBV27,TGTGCCAGCAGTTTAAGACTAGCGGGCAACTACGAGCAGTACTTC,CASSLRLAGNYEQYF
.,once,TRBJ2-7,TRBV6-5,TGTGCCAGCAGTCCCCTAAGCGGCTCCTACGAGCAGTACTTC,CASSPLSGSYEQYF
.,.,TRBJ2-7,TRBV7-2,TGTGCCAGCAGCTTAATTGGGCTAGCAGTGGGCGAGCAGTACTTC,CASSLIGLAVGEQYF
.,.,TRBJ1-2,TRBV18,TGTGCCAGCTCACCTGATACAGGATCGCGCGGCTACACCTTC,CASSPDTGSRGYTF
TRBD1,once,TRBJ1-6,TRBV6-5,TGTGCCAGCAGTTACCAGGACAGGGATAATTCACCCCTCCACTTT,CASSYQDRDNSPLHF
TRBD1,.,TRBJ1-1,TRBV10-3,TGTGCCACCGGGACAGGGGGCACTGAAGCTTTCTTT,CATGTGGTEAFF
.,.,TRBJ2-5,TRBV6-5,TGTGCCAGCACCGGGCGGGGGCGACTCGAGACCCAGTACTTC,CASTGRGRLETQYF